The 27 T cell receptor beta chains given below trace back to one sample, sequenced in a study of blood T cell repertoires in COVID-19. The repertoire was sequenced with immunoSEQ multiplex PCR; TCRdb's copy has only in-frame clones and lacks some. The data contain 130,000 or so clones, about nine tenths of them singletons. The sequencing sample was made of peripheral blood. The receptors come from a woman in her seventies with COVID-19, enrolled during active disease.

V gene TRBV6-5 combines with J gene TRBJ1-1, with D possibly TRBD1 on 5 matching bases. This CDR3 has 13 residues. The germline CDR1 and CDR2 sequences are MNHEY and SVGAGI. V was trimmed by 4 bases and J by 8 bases, leaving 14 bases between them. The CDR3 here is CASSLSQGTEAFF. DNA of the CDR3: TGTGCCAGCAGTTTATCGCAGGGTACGGAAGCTTTCTTT.

This chain joins TRBV3-1 (or the pseudogene TRBV3-2) and TRBJ1-1; possible D gene TRBD1, 6 bases. Per germline, CDR1 LGHDT and CDR2 YNNKEL (reference sequence). Trimming shortened V by 4 bases and J by 7 bases, and 16 bases separated the two germline ends. The CDR3 totals 14 residues. CDR3 protein: CASSPRKQGFEAFF. CDR3 DNA: TGTGCCAGCAGCCCCCGAAAACAGGGTTTTGAAGCTTTCTTT.

This chain connects TRBV6-5 to TRBJ1-5; possibly TRBD1 for D (6 bases). Trimming shortened V by 6 bases and J by 6 bases, and 12 bases separated the two germline ends. Germline CDR1 is MNHEY and CDR2 is SVGAGI. The CDR3 has 13 amino acids. The CDR3 DNA is TGTGCCAGCAGGACGGGGGGCGGTCAGCCCCAGCATTTT. This gives the protein CASRTGGGQPQHF.

In this sample, this clone turned up a few times. This chain uses TRBV28 with TRBJ1-4; D unclear. CDR1 is MDHEN, CDR2 SYDVKM, per germline. V lost 4 bases and J lost 0, with 6 bases in between. The CDR3 sequence is 14 residues long. In DNA form, the CDR3 reads TGTGCCAGCAGTTCACAGCCAACTAATGAAAAACTGTTTTTT. Its protein product is CASSSQPTNEKLFF.

This clone appeared once. The chain recombines TRBV5-5 with TRBJ2-1; weak D call: TRBD2 (6 bases). Trimming stripped 4 bases from V and 9 bases from J, with 17 bases between. This CDR3 is built from 14 residues. The germline V gene has CDR1 SGHKS and CDR2 YYEKEE (reference sequence). The CDR3 protein is CASSPGRGRPEQFF. The CDR3 nucleotides are TGTGCCAGCAGCCCAGGGAGAGGGAGGCCTGAGCAGTTCTTC.

The CDR3 is CASSTPQGPRGKLFF. The CDR3, as DNA: TGTGCCAGCAGTACGCCACAGGGGCCGCGTGGGAAACTGTTTTTT. V is TRBV6-6 and J is TRBJ1-4; TRBD1 agrees at 7 bases. Germline trimming cut 5 bases from V and 11 bases from J; bases unmatched to any gene: 14. The CDR3 has 15 residues. CDR1 MNHNY and CDR2 SVGAGI come from the germline V gene (reference sequence).

The genes are TRBV30 and TRBJ2-7, with D tentatively TRBD1 (5 bases). This CDR3 spans 13 amino acids. The germline V gene encodes CDR1 GTSNPN and CDR2 SVGIG (reference sequence). Trimming took off 2 bases at V and 7 bases at J, with 15 bases between the two ends. This chain's CDR3 is CAWSKGYDREQYF. In nucleotides, the CDR3 is TGTGCCTGGAGTAAGGGGTACGATAGAGAGCAGTACTTC.

The chain is built from TRBV29-1 and TRBJ1-4; 9 nucleotides align to TRBD1. V was pared by 4 bases and J by 8 bases, with 5 bases of the junction left unmatched. There are 13 residues in the CDR3. In germline, CDR1 is SQVTM, CDR2 ANQGSEA. The DNA for the CDR3 is TGCAGCGTTGCAGGGACAGGGCGCGAAAAACTGTTTTTT. Translation gives CSVAGTGREKLFF.

The chain is built from TRBV7-2 and TRBJ1-2; the D is unclear. The CDR3 runs 15 residues. CDR1 and CDR2 from the germline V gene are SGHTA and FQGNSA. V was shortened by 1 base and J by 5 bases, with 14 bases between the two germline ends. The CDR3 region has the DNA TGTGCCAGCAGCTTAGATTTTTCGGCGACTTATGGCTACACCTTC. Translated: CASSLDFSATYGYTF.

The chain couples TRBV2 to TRBJ1-1, with TRBD1 as a possible D gene (5 bases). In germline, CDR1 is SNHLY, CDR2 FYNNEI. Trimming pared 7 bases from V and 5 bases from J, leaving 20 bases between. The CDR3 runs to 15 residues. CDR3 sequence reads: CASTRSGVGGTEAFF. The CDR3 nucleotides read TGTGCCAGCACCAGATCGGGGGTGGGAGGTACTGAAGCTTTCTTT.

V is TRBV7-2 and J is TRBJ1-1; a possible D gene is TRBD1 (6 bases). The germline V and J ends were trimmed by 2 bases and 1 base, with 11 bases remaining between them. Germline V gives CDR1 SGHTA, CDR2 FQGNSA. CDR3 length equals 15 residues. The CDR3 sequence is CASSLRGGQNTEAFF. The CDR3 DNA reads as TGTGCCAGCAGCTTAAGGGGGGGACAGAACACTGAAGCTTTCTTT. Supplemented by reference TRBV7-2 and TRBJ1-1, the full variable domain reads GAGVSQSPSNKVTEKGKDVELRCDPISGHTALYWYRQSLGQGLEFLIYFQGNSAPDKSGLPSDRFSAERTGGSVSTLTIQRTQQEDSAVYLCASSLRGGQNTEAFFGQGTRLTVV.

V is TRBV7-2 and J is TRBJ2-6; possible D gene TRBD2, 6 bases. The germline V gene encodes CDR1 SGHTA and CDR2 FQGNSA. The CDR3 is made up of 15 amino acids. The germline V and J ends were trimmed by 4 bases and 2 bases, with 9 bases remaining between them. The CDR3 loop is CASSYGGAGANVLTF. CDR3 DNA: TGTGCCAGCAGCTACGGGGGTGCTGGGGCCAACGTCCTGACTTTC. Together with reference TRBV7-2 and TRBJ2-6, the CDR3 gives the full variable domain: GAGVSQSPSNKVTEKGKDVELRCDPISGHTALYWYRQSLGQGLEFLIYFQGNSAPDKSGLPSDRFSAERTGGSVSTLTIQRTQQEDSAVYLCASSYGGAGANVLTFGAGSRLTVL.

V and J are TRBV7-9 and TRBJ2-5; TRBD1 agrees at 8 bases. Germline CDR1 is SEHNR and CDR2 is FQNEAQ (reference sequence). The J segment lost 5 bases and the V segment lost 5 bases, leaving 10 bases of the junction unmatched. The CDR3 totals 15 residues. The CDR3 nucleotides are TGTGCCAGCAGCCCCGGACAGGGCAGGGTGGAGACCCAGTACTTC. Its protein product is CASSPGQGRVETQYF.

The chain recombines TRBV5-1 with TRBJ1-1, with TRBD1 as a possible D gene (5 bases). Trimming removed 0 bases at V and 4 bases at J, with 7 bases between. The CDR3 sequence is 13 residues long. Germline lookup yields CDR1 SGHRS and CDR2 YFSETQ. CDR3 sequence reads: CASSLVGVTEAFF. The CDR3 DNA sequence: TGCGCCAGCAGCTTGGTAGGGGTCACTGAAGCTTTCTTT.

The CDR3 reads CASSPLPDRGPSEAFF. The CDR3 bases are TGCGCCAGCAGCCCCCTACCGGACAGGGGGCCATCTGAAGCTTTCTTT. The V gene is TRBV5-1, the J gene TRBJ1-1; 11 positions agree with TRBD1. There are 16 residues in the CDR3. V dropped 4 bases and J dropped 6; count of bases not matched to a gene: 11. Germline-derived CDR1 and CDR2 are SGHRS and YFSETQ.

The chain joins TRBV29-1 to TRBJ2-3, with D tentatively TRBD2 (5 bases). V was clipped by 1 base and J by 0 bases, with 8 bases between them. CDR3 length: 14 amino acids. Germline assignment: CDR1 SQVTM and CDR2 ANQGSEA. DNA for the CDR3: TGCAGCGTTGAAGCGTCGGGGAGCACAGATACGCAGTATTTT. It specifies CSVEASGSTDTQYF.

V is TRBV5-1 and J is TRBJ2-1; possibly TRBD1 for D (7 bases). Germline V gene sequence: CDR1 SGHRS, CDR2 YFSETQ. The CDR3 sequence is 16 residues long. Trimming shortened V by 3 bases and J by 7 bases, and 20 bases separated the two germline ends. CDR3 region: CASSSEGDSHRNEQFF. CDR3 nucleotide sequence: TGCGCCAGCAGCTCGGAGGGGGACAGCCATCGGAATGAGCAGTTCTTC. Variable domain in full (rest from reference TRBV5-1 and TRBJ2-1): KAGVTQTPRYLIKTRGQQVTLSCSPISGHRSVSWYQQTPGQGLQFLFEYFSETQRNKGNFPGRFSGRQFSNSRSEMNVSTLELGDSALYLCASSSEGDSHRNEQFFGPGTRLTVL.

The rearrangement joins TRBV19 to TRBJ2-2, with TRBD2 matching over 7 bases. Germline CDR1 LNHDA, CDR2 SQIVND (reference sequence). The CDR3 runs to 15 residues. V lost 5 bases, J lost 2 bases, and 5 bases stayed unmatched. CDR3 protein: CASSRTRGNTGELFF. The CDR3 DNA is TGTGCCAGTAGTCGGACTAGAGGAAACACCGGGGAGCTGTTTTTT.

This chain joins TRBV2 and TRBJ1-6; 7 bases are a match to TRBD1. The CDR3 sequence is 14 residues long. V gave up 6 bases and J gave up 7 bases; unmatched junction bases: 6. CDR1 is SNHLY, CDR2 FYNNEI, per germline. CDR3 bases: TGTGCCAGCAGCTCGACAGGGCCCAATTCACCCCTCCACTTT. Its protein product is CASSSTGPNSPLHF.

V is TRBV4-2 and J is TRBJ2-7, with D possibly being TRBD2 (6 bases). Germline V gene data show CDR1 as LGHNA and CDR2 as YNFKEQ. The V end lost 1 base, the J end lost 3 bases, and 13 bases lay between the germline ends. The CDR3 extends over 15 amino acids. The CDR3 reads CASSQGSGGVYEQYF. The CDR3 nucleotides read TGTGCCAGCAGCCAAGGCTCGGGCGGGGTCTACGAGCAGTACTTC.

The chain combines TRBV14 with TRBJ1-2, with 8 positions matching TRBD1. This CDR3 is 14 amino acids long. V shed 1 base and J 4 bases; nucleotides not matched to a gene: 2. The V gene's germline CDR1 is SGHDN and CDR2 FVKESK. The chain's CDR3 is CASSQGQGAYGYTF. In nucleotides, the CDR3 is TGTGCCAGCAGCCAAGGGCAGGGGGCCTATGGCTACACCTTC. Supplemented by reference TRBV14 and TRBJ1-2, the full variable domain reads EAGVTQFPSHSVIEKGQTVTLRCDPISGHDNLYWYRRVMGKEIKFLLHFVKESKQDESGMPNNRFLAERTGGTYSTLKVQPAELEDSGVYFCASSQGQGAYGYTFGSGTRLTVV.

The chain uses TRBV3-1 (or the pseudogene TRBV3-2) and TRBJ1-5; 9 bases are shared with TRBD1. The CDR3 loop spans 15 amino acids. From germline, CDR1 is LGHDT and CDR2 YNNKEL (reference sequence). Trimming cost V 2 bases and J 5 bases; bases outside gene matches: 4. This CDR3 reads CASSQTGQGDQPQHF. In DNA form, the CDR3 reads TGTGCCAGCAGCCAAACGGGACAGGGAGATCAGCCCCAGCATTTT.

This clone has only one observation. CDR3 residues: CASSPGQGVWYGYTF. The CDR3 DNA follows: TGTGCCAGCAGTCCCGGACAGGGGGTTTGGTATGGCTACACCTTC. The rearrangement joins TRBV27 to TRBJ1-2; 10 bases agree with TRBD1. Germline V lookup: CDR1 MNHEY, CDR2 SMNVEV (reference sequence). V gave up 5 bases and J gave up 5 bases; unmatched junction bases: 8. The CDR3 loop spans 15 amino acids.

The J gene is TRBJ1-2, the V gene TRBV7-8; tentatively, D is TRBD1 (6 bases). This CDR3 is built from 14 residues. Trimming took 1 base from V and 2 from J, leaving 8 bases between them. Per the germline V gene, CDR1 is SGHVS and CDR2 is FQNEAQ. CDR3 in DNA: TGTGCCAGCAGCTTAGAAGGGGGAAACTATGGCTACACCTTC. Its protein product is CASSLEGGNYGYTF.

The chain combines TRBV11-1 with TRBJ2-2; D is perhaps TRBD1 (7 bases). The CDR3 totals 16 residues. CDR1 is SGHAT and CDR2 is FQDESV in the germline V gene (reference sequence). V was clipped by 2 bases and J by 4 bases, with 14 bases between them. The DNA for the CDR3 is TGTGCCAGCAGCTTATTTCGACAGGGAGGCACCGGGGAGCTGTTTTTT. Protein sequence: CASSLFRQGGTGELFF.

The table lists this clone with a few counts. The V call is TRBV5-1, the J call TRBJ1-4; a possible D gene is TRBD1 (6 bases). Deletions cut 0 bases from V and 4 bases from J, with 13 bases between. The CDR3 spans 16 residues. Germline V lookup: CDR1 SGHRS, CDR2 YFSETQ. The CDR3 DNA sequence: TGCGCCAGCAGCTTGGGCCCCCAGGGGAGTAATGAAAAACTGTTTTTT. This sequence encodes CASSLGPQGSNEKLFF.

This chain uses TRBV5-8 with TRBJ1-6; D not resolved. Trimming left V 4 bases short and J 7 bases short, with 12 bases between. CDR3 length: 14 amino acids. Germline V lookup: CDR1 SGHTS, CDR2 YDEGEE. The CDR3 DNA reads TGTGCCAGCAGCCCTGCTACCGAAAATTCACCCCTCCACTTT. Its translation: CASSPATENSPLHF.